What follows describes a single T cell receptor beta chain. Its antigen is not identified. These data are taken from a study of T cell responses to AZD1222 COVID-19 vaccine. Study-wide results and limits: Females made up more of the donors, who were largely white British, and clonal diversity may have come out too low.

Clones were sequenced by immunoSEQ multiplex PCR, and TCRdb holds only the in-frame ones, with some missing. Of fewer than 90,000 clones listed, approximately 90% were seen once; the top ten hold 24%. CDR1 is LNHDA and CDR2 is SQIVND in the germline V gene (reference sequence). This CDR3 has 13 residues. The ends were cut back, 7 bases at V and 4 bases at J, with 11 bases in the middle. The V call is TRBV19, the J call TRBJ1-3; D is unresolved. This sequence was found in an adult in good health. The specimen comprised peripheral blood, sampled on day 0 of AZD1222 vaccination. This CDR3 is CASKKALGNTIYF. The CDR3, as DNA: TGTGCCAGTAAGAAGGCCCTCGGAAACACCATATATTTT.